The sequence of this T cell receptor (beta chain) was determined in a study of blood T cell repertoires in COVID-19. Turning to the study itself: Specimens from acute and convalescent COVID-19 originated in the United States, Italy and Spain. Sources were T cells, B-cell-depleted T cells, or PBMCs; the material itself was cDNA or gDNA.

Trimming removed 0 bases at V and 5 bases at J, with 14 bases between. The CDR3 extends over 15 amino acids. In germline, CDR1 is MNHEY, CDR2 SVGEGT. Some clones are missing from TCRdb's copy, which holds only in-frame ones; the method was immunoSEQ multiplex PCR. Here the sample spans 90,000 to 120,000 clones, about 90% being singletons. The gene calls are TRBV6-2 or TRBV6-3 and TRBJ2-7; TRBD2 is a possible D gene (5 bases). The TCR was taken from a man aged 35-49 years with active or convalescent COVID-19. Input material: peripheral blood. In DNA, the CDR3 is TGTGCCAGCAGTTACTCCAACCGACTACGGAACGAGCAGTACTTC. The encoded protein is CASSYSNRLRNEQYF.